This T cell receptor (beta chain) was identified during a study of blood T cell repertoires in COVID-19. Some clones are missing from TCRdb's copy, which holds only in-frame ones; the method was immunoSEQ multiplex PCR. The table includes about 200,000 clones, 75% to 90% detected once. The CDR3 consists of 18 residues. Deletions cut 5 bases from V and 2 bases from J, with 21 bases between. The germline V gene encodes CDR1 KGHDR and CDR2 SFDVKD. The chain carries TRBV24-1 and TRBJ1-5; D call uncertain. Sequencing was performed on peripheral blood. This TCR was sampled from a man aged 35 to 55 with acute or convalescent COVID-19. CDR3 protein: CATSGLGKTTLGNQPQHF. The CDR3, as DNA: TGTGCCACCAGTGGCCTCGGGAAGACAACCCTTGGCAATCAGCCCCAGCATTTT.